This T cell receptor (beta chain) was captured by sequencing in a study of blood T cell repertoires in COVID-19. Study information: Material from acute and convalescent COVID-19 was sourced from the United States, Italy and Spain.

The CDR3 sequence is 13 residues long. Trimming removed 4 bases from V and 5 bases from J, with 9 bases in between. The V gene's germline CDR1 is SNHLY and CDR2 FYNNEI. Per the original data handling: Using reference gene primer amplification, nucleated cell counts were estimated. Using immunoSEQ multiplex PCR, the repertoire was profiled, and TCRdb retains in-frame clones only, with some absent. V, J and clone size reflect that table, while D and trimming were determined from the DNA. The sample lists fewer than 70,000 clones, less than 90% occurring once. The receptor comes from a woman aged 70-85 years with active COVID-19. The sequenced sample consisted of peripheral blood. The chain recombines TRBV2 with TRBJ2-1, with D maybe TRBD2 (5 bases). The CDR3 nucleotides read TGTGCCAGCAGTGTGGACGGGAACAATGAGCAGTTCTTC. This codes for CASSVDGNNEQFF.